This is a list of T cell receptor beta chains from one sample in a study of identical twins. TCRdb called the 5' RACE reads again in MiXCR, with one record for every CDR3 protein. The sample has 200,000 to 250,000 distinct CDR3 sequences, 7.5% seen once. These data also formed part of another study, on yellow fever vaccine responses in identical twins.

The specimen sequenced was memory (CD45RO+) T cells sorted from blood. Receptor source: a woman aged 18 to 35 in good health. CDR3s include the opening cysteine and the closing phenylalanine or tryptophan. D genes are given only for firm matches. Some rows have no size entry. The others give once, few or many, or a class for an expanded clone.

clone size	J gene	D gene	V gene	CDR3 protein	CDR3 DNA
many	TRBJ1-6	TRBD1	TRBV6-5	CASSYEGARDSPLHF	TGTGCCAGCAGTTATGAGGGGGCGCGGGATTCACCCCTCCACTTT
-	TRBJ2-7	-	TRBV4-2	CASRRKGDYEQYF	TGTGCCAGCAGAAGAAAAGGGGACTACGAGCAGTACTTC
few	TRBJ2-7	TRBD1	TRBV27	CASSSGQGLGVEQYF	TGTGCCAGCAGTTCGGGACAGGGGCTGGGAGTCGAGCAGTACTTC
many	TRBJ2-7	TRBD2	TRBV10-3	CAISESVAGGSYEQYF	TGTGCCATCAGTGAGTCGGTAGCGGGAGGATCCTACGAGCAGTACTTC
few	TRBJ1-4	TRBD1	TRBV4-2	CASSHFVGVGTGVEKLFF	TGTGCCAGCAGCCACTTCGTGGGCGTCGGGACAGGGGTTGAAAAACTGTTTTTT
-	TRBJ2-7	TRBD2	TRBV28	CASSLSGRALYEQYF	TGTGCCAGCAGTCTTAGCGGGAGGGCCTTATACGAGCAGTACTTC
-	TRBJ1-3	-	TRBV9	CASSANSRSGNTIYF	TGTGCCAGCAGCGCAAACAGCCGCTCTGGAAACACCATATATTTT
many	TRBJ2-7	-	TRBV29-1	CSVAAAERLYEQYF	TGCAGCGTTGCGGCAGCGGAAAGACTCTACGAGCAGTACTTC
-	TRBJ2-4	-	TRBV2	CASDRRQNIQYF	TGTGCCAGCGATAGACGCCAAAACATTCAGTACTTC
-	TRBJ2-3	TRBD1	TRBV3-1	CASSLGQGLSTDTQYF	TGTGCCAGCAGCCTGGGACAGGGCCTTAGCACAGATACGCAGTATTTT
many	TRBJ2-5	-	TRBV6-5	CASSYSPSETQYF	TGTGCCAGCAGTTATTCCCCTTCGGAGACCCAGTACTTC
few	TRBJ1-2	-	TRBV20-1	CSANSPRGYTF	TGCAGTGCTAATAGCCCTAGGGGCTACACCTTC
many	TRBJ2-4	TRBD1	TRBV4-3	CASSQDRQGENIQYF	TGCGCCAGCAGCCAAGATCGACAGGGTGAAAACATTCAGTACTTC
-	TRBJ1-1	TRBD1	TRBV20-1	CSADSASRDSTEAFF	TGCAGTGCAGACTCAGCGAGCCGGGACAGCACTGAAGCTTTCTTT
-	TRBJ2-3	TRBD1	TRBV6-1	CASRLGQGRDTQYF	TGTGCCAGCAGGTTGGGACAGGGGAGAGATACGCAGTATTTT
few	TRBJ2-1	TRBD1	TRBV7-9	CASAEQGYNEQFF	TGTGCCAGCGCCGAACAGGGGTACAATGAGCAGTTCTTC
many	TRBJ2-3	TRBD1	TRBV11-2	CASSLGQGPDTQYF	TGTGCCAGCAGCTTAGGACAGGGGCCAGATACGCAGTATTTT
few	TRBJ2-2	TRBD2	TRBV11-2	CASSLGSSGGTGELFF	TGTGCCAGCAGCTTAGGATCTAGCGGGGGTACCGGGGAGCTGTTTTTT
-	TRBJ2-7	TRBD1	TRBV27	CASSLSPGQNVQYF	TGTGCCAGCAGTTTATCTCCGGGACAGAATGTTCAGTACTTC
many	TRBJ1-1	TRBD1	TRBV7-2	CASSTGTGSTEAFF	TGTGCCAGCAGCACCGGGACAGGGTCCACTGAAGCTTTCTTT
many	TRBJ2-4	-	TRBV6-2/TRBV6-3	CASSSGWIQYF	TGTGCCAGCAGTTCCGGTTGGATTCAGTACTTC
many	TRBJ2-3	TRBD2	TRBV5-1	CASSLARLAGGTDTQYF	TGCGCCAGCAGCTTGGCCAGACTAGCGGGGGGCACAGATACGCAGTATTTT
few	TRBJ2-3	TRBD2	TRBV9	CASSYSGSIRTQYF	TGTGCCAGCAGCTATAGCGGGAGTATACGGACGCAGTATTTT
few	TRBJ2-7	TRBD2	TRBV2	CASKYSGSTYEQYF	TGTGCCAGCAAGTATAGCGGGAGCACCTACGAGCAGTACTTC
many	TRBJ2-1	-	TRBV5-1	CASSLDSVAPQFF	TGCGCCAGCAGCTTGGACTCGGTAGCCCCGCAGTTCTTC
many	TRBJ2-1	TRBD2	TRBV7-2	CASSSSSTSGYNEQFF	TGTGCCAGCAGCTCTAGTTCCACTAGCGGTTACAATGAGCAGTTCTTC
few	TRBJ2-1	TRBD2	TRBV5-5	CASSLAGGRTGEQFF	TGTGCCAGCAGCTTAGCGGGGGGACGCACGGGTGAGCAGTTCTTC
-	TRBJ2-3	-	TRBV5-6	CASSLDFDTQYF	TGTGCCAGCAGCTTGGATTTTGATACGCAGTATTTT
many	TRBJ1-5	-	TRBV12-3/TRBV12-4	CASSPSGNQPQHF	TGTGCCAGCAGCCCCTCAGGGAATCAGCCCCAGCATTTT